The 7 T cell receptor beta chains below all came from one sample that was sequenced in a study of CD8 T cells in ankylosing spondylitis. MiXCR was run by TCRdb on the 5' RACE reads, yielding one entry per CDR3 protein. Of approximately 300,000 distinct CDR3 sequences listed, roughly 20% are singletons. The sequencing sample was made of blood, either unsorted or a sorted T cell fraction (not recorded which). The source of these receptors is a male donor with ankylosing spondylitis or in good health (not recorded which).

The chain joins TRBV20-1 to TRBJ1-3; 8 bases map to TRBD1. Germline lookup yields CDR1 DFQATT and CDR2 SNEGSKA (reference sequence). Trimming removed 6 bases from V and 6 bases from J; junction bases left unmatched: 7. CDR3 length equals 13 residues. CDR3 amino acids: CSAVDRVTNTIYF. The CDR3 DNA reads as TGCAGTGCCGTGGACAGGGTAACAAACACCATATATTTT.

A few counts support this clonotype. DNA for the CDR3: TGTGCCAGCAGCGTAGGGACCCCAACAGATACGCAGTATTTT. Protein product: CASSVGTPTDTQYF. The V call is TRBV9, the J call TRBJ2-3; D is unclear. The CDR3 contains 14 residues. Looked up from germline, CDR1 is SGDLS and CDR2 is YYNGEE. V lost 0 bases and J lost 3, with 8 bases in between.

This clonotype appeared many times. This chain uses TRBV12-3 or TRBV12-4 with TRBJ2-2; D is unclear. This CDR3 is built from 17 residues. Trimming took 3 bases from V and 3 from J, leaving 17 bases between them. The CDR3 nucleotides are TGTGCCAGCAGTTTCTGGTCAATCGATGCGGACACCGGGGAGCTGTTTTTT. Translated, it gives CASSFWSIDADTGELFF.

At least ten counts were recorded for this clonotype. The rearrangement joins TRBV5-1 to TRBJ2-1; D could derive from TRBD1 or TRBD2 (6 bases each). In germline, CDR1 is SGHRS, CDR2 YFSETQ. Trimming removed 2 bases from V and 1 base from J, with 10 bases in between. This CDR3 contains 15 residues. The CDR3: CASSLQGGSYNEQFF. CDR3 bases: TGCGCCAGCAGCTTACAGGGAGGTTCCTACAATGAGCAGTTCTTC.

This clonotype was counted ten times or more. In nucleotides, the CDR3 is TGTGCCAGCAGTTTATTCGGGGGGGCCCGGGGCTACACCTTC. It encodes CASSLFGGARGYTF. The V gene is TRBV28, the J gene TRBJ1-2; maybe TRBD1 (6 bases). Germline V CDR1 and CDR2: MDHEN, SYDVKM. Deletions cut 1 base from V and 8 bases from J, with 14 bases between. The CDR3 totals 14 residues.

This chain joins TRBV20-1 and TRBJ2-6; tentatively, D is TRBD1 (6 bases). V lost 4 bases and J lost 4, with 14 bases in between. Per the germline V gene, CDR1 is DFQATT and CDR2 is SNEGSKA (reference sequence). The CDR3 is 15 residues long. CDR3 in amino acids: CSAISQGSGANVLTF. CDR3 DNA: TGCAGTGCTATATCACAGGGTAGCGGGGCCAACGTCCTGACTTTC.

A note on this clonotype: This may be a read error, as it is one base from a much larger clone. The chain is built from TRBV25-1 and TRBJ2-3; tentatively, D is TRBD1 (6 bases). This CDR3 spans 15 amino acids. V was cut by 8 bases and J by 4 bases, with 19 bases left in between. From germline, CDR1 is MGHDK and CDR2 SYGVNS. The CDR3 spells CASLGRGGFADTQYF. CDR3 sequence (DNA): TGTGCCAGCTTGGGACGAGGGGGATTCGCAGATACGCAGTATTTT.